This T cell receptor (beta chain) was sequenced in a study of cytomegalovirus exposure and HLA in healthy donors. Study results and limitations: Available immune exposure information covered CMV serostatus only.

Not recorded for this donor was the CMV serostatus. Notes on this clone: Its antigen is as yet unknown. Other DNA sequences from this sample encode an identical CDR3 as well.

The PCR was carried out with 60 Vbeta primers and 13 Jbeta primers. Authors' processing steps: In a later analysis, some 10 million of approximately 81 million unique beta chains occurred in at least two donors. Clones were read by immunoSEQ multiplex PCR, and TCRdb kept only the in-frame ones, dropping some. For V, J and clone size, that table is used; D and trimming come from the DNA. The table lists 200,000 to 250,000 clones, 85% of them singletons. The CDR3 loop spans 14 amino acids. V was clipped by 6 bases and J by 4 bases; unmatched bases: 4. The germline CDR1 and CDR2 sequences are MNHEY and SVGAGI.

This TCR was sampled from a human donor in good health. The source material was PBMCs. The chain employs TRBV6-5 and TRBJ2-7, with 12 bases aligning to TRBD2. The CDR3, as DNA: TGTGCCAGCAGCCCGACTAGCGGGAGTTACGAGCAGTACTTC. This translates into CASSPTSGSYEQYF.